This record looks at one T cell receptor beta chain sequence and its context. Its matching antigen is unknown. PCR was performed using 60 Vbeta and 13 Jbeta primers. Profiling relied on immunoSEQ multiplex PCR, and the TCRdb table lists in-frame clones only, not all of them. Here the sample spans roughly 110,000 clones, around 73% being singletons. This entry is derived from a study of cytomegalovirus exposure and HLA in healthy donors. General study points: Whilst most TCR sequences proved rare, a subset of public TCRs occurred across many donors.

The sequencing sample was made of PBMCs. This TCR was recovered from a woman aged 30 to 39 in good health and CMV-seropositive.

For the CDR3, the DNA is TGTGCCAGTAGTACACAGGGGGCCGATGAGCAGTTCTTC. Translated: CASSTQGADEQFF. This chain joins TRBV19 and TRBJ2-1, with TRBD1 matching over 9 bases. Trimming at V came to 4 bases and at J to 8 bases, leaving 3 bases not matched to a gene. Germline V gene data show CDR1 as LNHDA and CDR2 as SQIVND (reference sequence). This CDR3 is built from 13 residues.